The clone carrying this T cell receptor (beta chain) was observed once. This sample is drawn from a study of blood T cell repertoires in COVID-19. At the level of the study: Researchers got acute and convalescent COVID-19 samples from the United States, Italy and Spain.

Per the study methods: Quantification of nucleated cells was approximated via reference gene primer amplification. Using immunoSEQ multiplex PCR, the repertoire was profiled, and TCRdb retains in-frame clones only, with some absent. D and trimming come from the DNA, and the V and J calls and clone size come from that table. The sample includes about 270,000 clones, roughly 88% of them seen just once. V lost 5 bases and J 6 bases, leaving 10 bases between the germline ends. The CDR3 has 12 amino acids. The specimen sequenced was peripheral blood. This sequence joins TRBV12-3 or TRBV12-4 and TRBJ1-2, with unresolved D. The clonotype was recovered from a woman in her 70s with acute or convalescent COVID-19. CDR3 nucleotides: TGTGCCAGCAGTGCCGGTCCCCATGGCTACACCTTC. Its protein product is CASSAGPHGYTF.